This T cell receptor beta chain was profiled in a study of T cell responses to AZD1222 COVID-19 vaccine. The V and J ends lost 1 base and 8 bases, in that order; junction bases with no gene match: 1. CDR1 is LNHNV, CDR2 YYDKDF, per germline (reference sequence). CDR3 length equals 15 residues. Worth noting for this clone: Antigen specificity is unknown.

The study's findings and limits: Reportedly, nearly half the spike-specific TCRs target unmutated variant regions.

The data were produced by immunoSEQ multiplex PCR, yet TCRdb's version contains in-frame clones alone and is incomplete. Seen here are around 130,000 clones, about nine tenths observed once, and the top ten hold around 1.1%. The V call is TRBV15, the J call TRBJ1-6, with 11 bases aligning to TRBD1. The sequence was obtained from an adult who received the AZD1222 COVID-19 vaccine. The sample in question was peripheral blood, obtained 28 days after the second AZD1222 dose. The CDR3: CATSRGDRGDSPLHF. The CDR3 nucleotides read TGTGCCACCAGCAGAGGGGACAGGGGGGATTCACCCCTCCACTTT.